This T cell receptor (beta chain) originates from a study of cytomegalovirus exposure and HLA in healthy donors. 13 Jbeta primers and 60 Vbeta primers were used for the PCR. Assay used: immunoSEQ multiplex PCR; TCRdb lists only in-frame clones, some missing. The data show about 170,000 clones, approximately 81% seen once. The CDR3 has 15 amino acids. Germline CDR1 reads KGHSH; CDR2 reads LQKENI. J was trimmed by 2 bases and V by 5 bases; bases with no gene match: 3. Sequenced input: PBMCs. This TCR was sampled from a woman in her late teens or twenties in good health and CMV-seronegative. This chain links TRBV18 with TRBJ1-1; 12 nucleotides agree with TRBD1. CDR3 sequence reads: CASSGTGGVNTEAFF. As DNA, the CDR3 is TGTGCCAGCTCAGGGACAGGGGGCGTTAACACTGAAGCTTTCTTT.